One and the same sample provided the 26 T cell receptor beta chains below, sequenced in a study of blood T cell repertoires in COVID-19. Sequenced by immunoSEQ multiplex PCR; TCRdb stores in-frame clones only, minus some. The profile shows about 110,000 clones, under 90% of them singletons. Material for sequencing was peripheral blood. These receptors originate from a woman aged 45-60 years with acute or convalescent COVID-19.

This chain uses TRBV3-1 (or the pseudogene TRBV3-2) with TRBJ2-2, with TRBD2 matching over 7 bases. Trimming removed 5 bases from V and 0 bases from J; junction bases left unmatched: 12. There are 18 residues in the CDR3. The germline V gene has CDR1 LGHDT and CDR2 YNNKEL (reference sequence). CDR3 sequence reads: CASSAAPSLAANTGELFF. The CDR3 DNA is TGTGCCAGCAGCGCCGCCCCCTCCCTAGCGGCGAACACCGGGGAGCTGTTTTTT.

The gene calls are TRBV15 and TRBJ2-2; 7 positions match TRBD1. The CDR3 totals 14 residues. Germline V gene data show CDR1 as LNHNV and CDR2 as YYDKDF (reference sequence). V shed 8 bases, J shed 4 bases, and the junction held 7 bases outside the gene matches. CDR3 bases: TGTGCCACCTCGCGACAGGGTGGCACCGGGGAGCTGTTTTTT. This encodes CATSRQGGTGELFF.

Only one count was recorded for this clone. V gene TRBV19 combines with J gene TRBJ1-2; D unclear. Germline V gene sequence: CDR1 LNHDA, CDR2 SQIVND (reference sequence). V gave up 7 bases and J gave up 4 bases, with 13 bases separating them. The CDR3 covers 13 residues. CDR3 DNA: TGTGCCAGTATTGGTCACGGTTTCTATGGCTACACCTTC. Translation: CASIGHGFYGYTF.

The chain couples TRBV7-9 to TRBJ1-5, with no clear D. This CDR3 has 18 amino acids. Germline loops: CDR1 SEHNR, CDR2 FQNEAQ (reference sequence). V was pared by 1 base and J by 2 bases, with 18 bases between. The CDR3 DNA is TGTGCCAGCAGCTTAGTTCGCCCCCGGGAATCGGGCAATCAGCCCCAGCATTTT. This translates into CASSLVRPRESGNQPQHF.

The rearrangement links TRBV5-1 to TRBJ2-7, with TRBD1 identical over 9 bases. Trimming removed 4 bases from V and 6 bases from J; junction bases left unmatched: 8. The CDR3 runs to 14 residues. From germline, CDR1 is SGHRS and CDR2 YFSETQ. CDR3 in DNA: TGCGCCAGCAGCACCAGGGACAGGGCGGGCGAGCAGTACTTC. The encoded protein is CASSTRDRAGEQYF.

This clone was counted between two and nine times. The chain employs TRBV5-1 and TRBJ1-1; TRBD1 matches at 7 bases. Germline loops: CDR1 SGHRS, CDR2 YFSETQ. The CDR3 contains 14 residues. The V gene end was trimmed by 3 bases and the J gene end by 2 bases; junction bases not matched to a gene: 4. The chain's CDR3 is CASSWYRGNTEAFF. CDR3 bases: TGCGCCAGCAGCTGGTACAGGGGAAACACTGAAGCTTTCTTT. The variable domain in full, with the rest retrieved from reference TRBV5-1 and TRBJ1-1, is KAGVTQTPRYLIKTRGQQVTLSCSPISGHRSVSWYQQTPGQGLQFLFEYFSETQRNKGNFPGRFSGRQFSNSRSEMNVSTLELGDSALYLCASSWYRGNTEAFFGQGTRLTVV.

The chain uses TRBV7-9 and TRBJ2-3, with 11 bases aligning to TRBD1. Germline CDR1 SEHNR, CDR2 FQNEAQ (reference sequence). The V gene end was trimmed by 6 bases and the J gene end by 3 bases; junction bases not matched to a gene: 5. There are 15 residues in the CDR3. CDR3: CASRGRDRGTDTQYF. The CDR3 DNA sequence: TGTGCCAGCAGGGGCAGGGACAGGGGGACAGATACGCAGTATTTT.

The chain combines TRBV6-5 with TRBJ1-1; D is perhaps TRBD1 (6 bases). V lost 6 bases, J lost 8 bases, and 16 bases lay in between. This CDR3 spans 13 amino acids. The germline V gene encodes CDR1 MNHEY and CDR2 SVGAGI. For the CDR3, the DNA is TGTGCCAGCAGCCTATTGGCGACAGGCGAAGCTTTCTTT. Protein: CASSLLATGEAFF.

The chain couples TRBV7-6 to TRBJ1-1; D may be TRBD1 (6 bases). This CDR3 comprises 15 residues. CDR1 is SGHVS, CDR2 FNYEAQ, per germline. V was clipped by 5 bases and J by 4 bases, with 17 bases between them. In nucleotides, the CDR3 is TGTGCCAGCAGCACCCAGGAAGGGGGATCCACTGAAGCTTTCTTT. Protein: CASSTQEGGSTEAFF.

The rearrangement joins TRBV5-8 to TRBJ2-3, with D possibly being TRBD1 (6 bases). The CDR3 contains 13 residues. CDR1 and CDR2 from the germline V gene are SGHTS and YDEGEE. V lost 5 bases, J lost 1 base, and 8 bases lay in between. The CDR3 bases are TGTGCCAGCAGTGAGGGGGGCACAGATACGCAGTATTTT. Translation: CASSEGGTDTQYF.

The chain employs TRBV7-9 and TRBJ2-5; 8 bases agree with TRBD1. Losses at the gene ends were 2 bases for V and 4 bases for J; bases not matched to a gene: 6. CDR3 length: 15 amino acids. Germline assignment: CDR1 SEHNR and CDR2 FQNEAQ (reference sequence). CDR3 protein: CASSLSVTGGETQYF. DNA of the CDR3: TGTGCCAGCAGCTTAAGCGTAACAGGGGGAGAGACCCAGTACTTC.

The V and J genes are TRBV6-5 and TRBJ1-6; D gene unclear. Germline-derived CDR1 and CDR2 are MNHEY and SVGAGI. The CDR3 covers 13 residues. V lost 2 bases and J 6 bases, leaving 5 bases between the germline ends. The DNA of the CDR3 is TGTGCCAGCAGTTACGATAGTAATTCACCCCTCCACTTT. Translating gives CASSYDSNSPLHF.

The chain has TRBV6-6 and TRBJ1-5; possibly TRBD1 for D (5 bases). Trimming shortened V by 7 bases and J by 3 bases, and 7 bases separated the two germline ends. Germline V gene lookup returns CDR1 MNHNY and CDR2 SVGAGI (reference sequence). The CDR3 is made up of 12 amino acids. CDR3 residues: CASNRHNQPQHF. CDR3 DNA sequence: TGTGCCAGCAACAGGCACAATCAGCCCCAGCATTTT.

The rearrangement joins TRBV7-6 to TRBJ2-1, with TRBD2 matching 8 bases. CDR1 is SGHVS and CDR2 is FNYEAQ in the germline V gene. This CDR3 has 15 residues. J lost 7 bases, V lost 10 bases, and 15 bases had no gene match. The CDR3 here is CATLAESRGGNEQFF. CDR3 sequence (DNA): TGTGCCACCCTCGCAGAATCCCGGGGGGGGAATGAGCAGTTCTTC. Drawing the rest from reference TRBV7-6 and TRBJ2-1, the complete variable domain is GAGVSQSPRYKVTKRGQDVALRCDPISGHVSLYWYRQALGQGPEFLTYFNYEAQQDKSGLPNDRFSAERPEGSISTLTIQRTEQRDSAMYRCATLAESRGGNEQFFGPGTRLTVL.

This rearrangement joins TRBV4-2 to TRBJ1-1; 7 bases are a match to TRBD1. V shed 4 bases, J shed 0 bases, and the junction held 5 bases outside the gene matches. The V gene's germline CDR1 is LGHNA and CDR2 YNFKEQ. This CDR3 region has 15 residues. The CDR3 DNA reads TGTGCCAGCAGCCCACTGGGACAGCTGAACACTGAAGCTTTCTTT. Residues: CASSPLGQLNTEAFF.

The chain employs TRBV5-3 and TRBJ1-1, with D possibly TRBD1 on 6 matching bases. TRBV5-3 is placed among ORFs of uncertain function. The V end was cut by 5 bases, the J end by 0 bases, with 17 bases between. This CDR3 is built from 16 residues. This chain's CDR3 is CARSPPRDTMNTEAFF. CDR3 bases: TGTGCCAGAAGTCCACCCCGGGACACCATGAACACTGAAGCTTTCTTT.

This chain connects TRBV11-2 to TRBJ1-1; 8 positions agree with TRBD1. Germline V gene lookup returns CDR1 SGHAT and CDR2 FQNNGV. The CDR3 contains 17 residues. Germline trimming cut 4 bases from V and 2 bases from J; bases unmatched to any gene: 12. The CDR3 loop is CASSSISRGRQNTEAFF. The CDR3 DNA reads TGTGCCAGCAGCTCCATTTCCAGGGGGCGGCAAAACACTGAAGCTTTCTTT. The full variable domain, in which reference TRBV11-2 and TRBJ1-1 provide the parts outside the CDR3, is EAGVAQSPRYKIIEKRQSVAFWCNPISGHATLYWYQQILGQGPKLLIQFQNNGVVDDSQLPKDRFSAERLKGVDSTLKIQPAKLEDSAVYLCASSSISRGRQNTEAFFGQGTRLTVV.

This clone has a handful of counts. The chain is built from TRBV5-1 and TRBJ1-1, with a weak D call TRBD1 (6 bases). The CDR3 consists of 15 residues. Germline CDR1 is SGHRS and CDR2 is YFSETQ. Trimming removed 0 bases at V and 6 bases at J, with 15 bases between. The CDR3 DNA reads TGCGCCAGCAGCTTGGAAGCAGGGGCAAAGGCTGAAGCTTTCTTT. It yields the protein CASSLEAGAKAEAFF.

The J gene is TRBJ2-3, the V gene TRBV11-2; TRBD2 might be the D (5 bases). From germline, CDR1 is SGHAT and CDR2 FQNNGV. The CDR3 has 15 amino acids. The V end lost 5 bases, the J end lost 0 bases, and 12 bases lay between the germline ends. Here the CDR3 DNA reads TGTGCCAGCAGCCAACGAGCGGTCAGCACAGATACGCAGTATTTT. It yields the protein CASSQRAVSTDTQYF.

The chain uses TRBV6-5 and TRBJ2-3; 9 bases line up with TRBD1. CDR3 size: 15 residues. Germline V CDR1 and CDR2: MNHEY, SVGAGI. V lost 4 bases to trimming and J lost 4 bases; unmatched junction nucleotides: 6. The CDR3 loop is CASSSGTGSPDTQYF. The CDR3 DNA follows: TGTGCCAGCAGTTCCGGGACAGGGTCACCAGATACGCAGTATTTT.

V gene TRBV5-4 combines with J gene TRBJ2-4; D remains unclear. Germline loops: CDR1 SGHNT, CDR2 YYREEE (reference sequence). V was pared by 3 bases and J by 1 base, with 11 bases between. This CDR3 spans 15 amino acids. This chain's CDR3 is CASSSRQDAKNIQYF. As DNA, the CDR3 is TGTGCCAGCAGCTCCCGTCAGGATGCCAAAAACATTCAGTACTTC. The whole variable domain, filled in from reference TRBV5-4 and TRBJ2-4, reads ETGVTQSPTHLIKTRGQQVTLRCSSQSGHNTVSWYQQALGQGPQFIFQYYREEENGRGNFPPRFSGLQFPNYSSELNVNALELDDSALYLCASSSRQDAKNIQYFGAGTRLSVL.

A few counts support this clone. Here the CDR3 reads CASSQGANTEAFF. The DNA for the CDR3 is TGTGCCAGCAGCCAGGGTGCGAACACTGAAGCTTTCTTT. This chain connects TRBV7-3 to TRBJ1-1; a possible D gene is TRBD1 (5 bases). V was pared by 5 bases and J by 1 base, with 8 bases between. Per the germline V gene, CDR1 is SGHTA and CDR2 is FQGTGA. The CDR3 is made up of 13 amino acids.

V gene TRBV6-1 combines with J gene TRBJ1-1; D perhaps matches TRBD1 (5 bases). The V gene's germline CDR1 is MNHNS and CDR2 SASEGT. This CDR3 spans 15 amino acids. Deletions cut 3 bases from V and 0 bases from J, with 11 bases between. This CDR3 reads CASSDKGSMNTEAFF. DNA for the CDR3: TGTGCCAGCAGTGACAAGGGGTCGATGAACACTGAAGCTTTCTTT.

The gene calls are TRBV5-6 and TRBJ1-1, with 10 bases identical to TRBD1. Germline V lookup: CDR1 SGHDT, CDR2 YYEEEE. The CDR3 is made up of 16 amino acids. V lost 1 base and J lost 4; bases outside the gene matches: 7. Here the CDR3 DNA reads TGTGCCAGCAGCTTGAGAATACGGGACAGGGGCACTGAAGCTTTCTTT. Translated: CASSLRIRDRGTEAFF.

The gene calls are TRBV7-8 and TRBJ1-4; D remains ambiguous. This CDR3 has 13 residues. Germline V lookup: CDR1 SGHVS, CDR2 FQNEAQ. V lost 3 bases and J 6 bases, leaving 8 bases between the germline ends. CDR3 DNA: TGTGCCAGCAGCTTCGGGAGGGATGAAAAACTGTTTTTT. The encoded protein is CASSFGRDEKLFF.

The chain combines TRBV9 with TRBJ1-2; TRBD1 agrees at 9 bases. Trimming took 2 bases from V and 4 from J; bases not matched to a gene: 0. The CDR3 runs 13 residues. Germline CDR1 and CDR2: SGDLS and YYNGEE. As DNA, the CDR3 is TGTGCCAGCAGCGTGGGACAGGGCTATGGCTACACCTTC. It codes for CASSVGQGYGYTF. Variable domain in full (rest from reference TRBV9 and TRBJ1-2): DSGVTQTPKHLITATGQRVTLRCSPRSGDLSVYWYQQSLDQGLQFLIQYYNGEERAKGNILERFSAQQFPDLHSELNLSSLELGDSALYFCASSVGQGYGYTFGSGTRLTVV.